This T cell receptor (beta chain) was identified during a study of identifying expanded T cells in peripheral blood. This table comes from immunoSEQ multiplex PCR, and its TCRdb copy is limited to in-frame clones, with some not included. The data show about 58,000 clones, more than 70% seen once. This CDR3 is 15 amino acids long. The germline V and J ends were trimmed by 2 bases and 4 bases, with 13 bases remaining between them. The germline CDR1 and CDR2 sequences are KGHSH and LQKENI. The sequence came from a person aged 18 to 70 in good health. J is TRBJ2-3 and V is TRBV18; tentative D call: TRBD1 (6 bases). The sample was blood. The CDR3 DNA sequence: TGTGCCAGCTCACCATTAACAGGGTCAGCAGATACGCAGTATTTT. Amino acid sequence: CASSPLTGSADTQYF.